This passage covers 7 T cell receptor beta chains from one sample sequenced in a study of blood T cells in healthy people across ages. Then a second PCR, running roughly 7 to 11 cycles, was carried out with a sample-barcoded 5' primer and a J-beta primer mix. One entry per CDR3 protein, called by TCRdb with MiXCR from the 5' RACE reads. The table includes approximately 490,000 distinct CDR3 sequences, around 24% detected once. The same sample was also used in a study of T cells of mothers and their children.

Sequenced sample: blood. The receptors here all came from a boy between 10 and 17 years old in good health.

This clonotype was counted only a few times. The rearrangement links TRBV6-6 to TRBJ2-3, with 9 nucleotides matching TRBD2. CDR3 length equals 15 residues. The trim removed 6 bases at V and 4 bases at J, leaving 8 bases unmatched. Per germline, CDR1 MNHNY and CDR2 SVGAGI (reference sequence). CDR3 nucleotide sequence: TGTGCCAGCAGCCCCCAGCGGGGGGTGGCAGATACGCAGTATTTT. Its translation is CASSPQRGVADTQYF.

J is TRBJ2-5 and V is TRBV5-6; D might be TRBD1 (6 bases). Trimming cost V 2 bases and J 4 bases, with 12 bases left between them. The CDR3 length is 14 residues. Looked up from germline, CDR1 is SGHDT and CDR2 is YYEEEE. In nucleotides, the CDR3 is TGTGCCAGCAGCTTCCCAGGGGTCCGAGAGACCCAGTACTTC. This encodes CASSFPGVRETQYF.

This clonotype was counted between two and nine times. The CDR3 spells CASSQDPVTTNEKLFF. In nucleotides, the CDR3 is TGCGCCAGCAGCCAAGATCCGGTTACAACTAATGAAAAACTGTTTTTT. The chain joins TRBV4-3 to TRBJ1-4; D unresolved. The V and J ends lost 0 bases and 0 bases respectively, with 8 bases between them. Per the germline V gene, CDR1 is LGHNA and CDR2 is YSLEER. The CDR3 covers 16 residues.

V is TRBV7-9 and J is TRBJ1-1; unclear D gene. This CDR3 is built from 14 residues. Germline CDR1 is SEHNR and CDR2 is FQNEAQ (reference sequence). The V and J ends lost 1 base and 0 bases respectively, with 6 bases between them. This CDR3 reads CASSLDLVNTEAFF. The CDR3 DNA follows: TGTGCCAGCAGCTTAGACCTCGTGAACACTGAAGCTTTCTTT.

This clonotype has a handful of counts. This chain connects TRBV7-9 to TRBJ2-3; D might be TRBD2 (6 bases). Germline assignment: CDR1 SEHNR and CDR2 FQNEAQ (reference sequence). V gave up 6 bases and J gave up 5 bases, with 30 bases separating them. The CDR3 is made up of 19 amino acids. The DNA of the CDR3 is TGTGCCAGCAGGCCCGGGGGAGAGAGCGGGCACCCTTTCGGAGATACGCAGTATTTT. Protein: CASRPGGESGHPFGDTQYF.

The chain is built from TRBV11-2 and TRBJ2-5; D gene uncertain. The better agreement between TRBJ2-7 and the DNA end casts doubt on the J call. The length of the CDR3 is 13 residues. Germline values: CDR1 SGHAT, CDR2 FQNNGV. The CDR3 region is CASSLSKVFEQYF. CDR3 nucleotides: TGTGCCAGCAGCTTATCCAAAGTTTTCGAGCAGTACTTC.

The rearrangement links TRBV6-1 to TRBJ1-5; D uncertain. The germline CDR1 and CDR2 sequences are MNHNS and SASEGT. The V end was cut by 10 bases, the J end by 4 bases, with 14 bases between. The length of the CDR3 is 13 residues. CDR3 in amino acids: CATVAAENQPQHF. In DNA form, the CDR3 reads TGTGCCACTGTAGCGGCAGAGAATCAGCCCCAGCATTTT.